These 15 T cell receptor beta chains were sequenced from one sample in a study of identical twins. MiXCR, run by TCRdb on the 5' RACE reads, gives a single entry per CDR3 protein. The sample records approximately 590,000 distinct CDR3 sequences, more than 9% being singletons. This sample was also put to use in a study of yellow fever vaccine responses in identical twins.

The sample consisted of PBMCs. Receptors were obtained from a woman aged 18-29 years in good health.

This clonotype was observed a handful of times. The J gene is TRBJ2-1, the V gene TRBV20-1, with TRBD2 identical over 10 bases. V was pared by 5 bases and J by 8 bases, with 9 bases of the junction left unmatched. This CDR3 contains 14 residues. CDR1 and CDR2 (germline): DFQATT, SNEGSKA (reference sequence). The CDR3 sequence is CSALLAGPVHEQFF. In nucleotides, the CDR3 is TGCAGTGCTCTACTAGCGGGGCCCGTCCATGAGCAGTTCTTC.

This clonotype was seen repeatedly, ten times or more. The chain carries TRBV5-4 and TRBJ2-1, with TRBD2 matching over 10 bases. The CDR3 runs 19 residues. With V trimmed by 2 bases and J by 0 bases, 11 bases remained unmatched. Looked up from germline, CDR1 is SGHNT and CDR2 is YYREEE (reference sequence). CDR3 loop: CASSFLASGGPSSYNEQFF. DNA for the CDR3: TGTGCCAGCAGCTTTTTAGCTAGCGGGGGCCCGAGCTCCTACAATGAGCAGTTCTTC. The whole variable domain, remainder taken from reference TRBV5-4 and TRBJ2-1, is ETGVTQSPTHLIKTRGQQVTLRCSSQSGHNTVSWYQQALGQGPQFIFQYYREEENGRGNFPPRFSGLQFPNYSSELNVNALELDDSALYLCASSFLASGGPSSYNEQFFGPGTRLTVL.

In its sample, this clonotype was seen a few times. The CDR3 bases are TGCAGTGCTAGTTCGGAATTCGGCTACGAGCAGTACTTC. Encoded protein: CSASSEFGYEQYF. The chain joins TRBV20-1 to TRBJ2-7, with D hard to call. CDR1 and CDR2 from the germline V gene are DFQATT and SNEGSKA (reference sequence). This CDR3 has 13 amino acids. V lost 3 bases, J lost 3 bases, and 12 bases lay in between.

Ten or more counts support this clonotype. The chain joins TRBV20-1 to TRBJ2-5; D ambiguous. The CDR3 consists of 14 residues. Trimming removed 5 bases from V and 0 bases from J, with 13 bases in between. From germline, CDR1 is DFQATT and CDR2 SNEGSKA (reference sequence). The DNA of the CDR3 is TGCAGTGCTTTAGAGATGGTGGACCAAGAGACCCAGTACTTC. Its protein is CSALEMVDQETQYF.

This clonotype has a handful of counts. J is TRBJ2-7 and V is TRBV2; tentative D call: TRBD2 (5 bases). The germline gives CDR1 SNHLY, CDR2 FYNNEI. The CDR3 has 12 residues. The V gene lost 6 bases and the J gene lost 2 bases, with 8 bases spanning the gap. CDR3 in amino acids: CASRDLTYEQYF. CDR3 nucleotides: TGTGCCAGCAGGGACTTGACCTACGAGCAGTACTTC.

Comment on this clonotype: Germline is not matched at one junction end, which may reflect a read error. The chain recombines TRBV18 with TRBJ2-1; D assignment may be TRBD1 or TRBD2 (5 bases each). Germline CDR1 reads KGHSH; CDR2 reads LQKENI. The length of the CDR3 is 13 residues. CDR3 bases: TGTGCCAGCTCATCACCGGGGCACAATGAGCAGTTCTTC. The encoded protein is CASSSPGHNEQFF.

In its sample, this clonotype was seen a few times. The chain uses TRBV30 and TRBJ2-1; TRBD2 matches 8 bases. The CDR3 covers 12 residues. Germline CDR1 is GTSNPN and CDR2 is SVGIG (reference sequence). The CDR3 region is CARSGIYNEQFF. The DNA of the CDR3 is TGTGCTCGTAGCGGGATTTACAATGAGCAGTTCTTC.

This clonotype was counted ten times or more. The gene calls are TRBV7-2 and TRBJ2-5; 7 bases fit TRBD2. J was trimmed by 1 base and V by 4 bases; bases with no gene match: 15. The CDR3 sequence is 18 residues long. Germline V lookup: CDR1 SGHTA, CDR2 FQGNSA. CDR3 protein: CASSYSAGTGGFQETQYF. DNA of the CDR3: TGTGCCAGCAGCTATAGTGCGGGGACGGGAGGCTTCCAAGAGACCCAGTACTTC.

This clonotype was found a few times. This chain joins TRBV2 and TRBJ2-5; D is unresolved. The CDR3 extends over 14 amino acids. Germline V gene data show CDR1 as SNHLY and CDR2 as FYNNEI. V gave up 6 bases and J gave up 2 bases, with 13 bases separating them. The CDR3 region is CASRTQRKQETQYF. The CDR3 nucleotides read TGTGCCAGCAGGACCCAACGGAAGCAAGAGACCCAGTACTTC.

The chain links TRBV20-1 to TRBJ1-1; D is perhaps TRBD1 (5 bases). V was trimmed by 3 bases and J by 2 bases, leaving 13 bases between them. The germline CDR1 and CDR2 sequences are DFQATT and SNEGSKA (reference sequence). The CDR3 covers 14 residues. Written as DNA, the CDR3 is TGCAGTGCTAGGGGGCAACTGATTAACACTGAAGCTTTCTTT. Its protein product is CSARGQLINTEAFF.

This clonotype was detected a few times. V gene TRBV10-3 combines with J gene TRBJ2-5, with D uncertain. Per the germline V gene, CDR1 is ENHRY and CDR2 is SYGVKD. The V and J ends lost 3 bases and 7 bases respectively, with 15 bases between them. This CDR3 has 14 residues. CDR3 sequence: CAISDLGSLGTQYF. The CDR3 nucleotides read TGTGCCATCAGTGACCTGGGATCCCTGGGGACCCAGTACTTC.

This clonotype has more than one count but fewer than ten. The CDR3 DNA reads as TGTGCCACCCGAATGGAGGCCGGGGGCTCCTACAATGAGCAGTTCTTC. Translation gives CATRMEAGGSYNEQFF. This chain uses TRBV21-1 with TRBJ2-1; the table calls TRBD2, which could not be checked here. TRBV21-1 is annotated as a pseudogene. The CDR3 has 16 residues.

In its sample, this clonotype was seen many times. This rearrangement joins TRBV7-8 to TRBJ2-1; no clear D. Trimming shortened V by 5 bases and J by 8 bases, and 10 bases separated the two germline ends. CDR1 is SGHVS and CDR2 is FQNEAQ in the germline V gene. The CDR3 consists of 12 residues. CDR3 sequence reads: CASSPRIDEQFF. The CDR3 region has the DNA TGTGCCAGCAGCCCCAGGATTGATGAGCAGTTCTTC.

This clonotype turned up a few times. In DNA, the CDR3 is TGTGCCACCCACGGGACTAGCGGGAGTAATGAGCAGTTCTTC. Its protein is CATHGTSGSNEQFF. The V and J genes are TRBV28 and TRBJ2-1; 14 nucleotides line up with TRBD2. The CDR3 extends over 14 amino acids. Germline lookup yields CDR1 MDHEN and CDR2 SYDVKM. V dropped 10 bases and J dropped 7; count of bases not matched to a gene: 6.

The sample holds many counts of this clonotype. This sequence joins TRBV6-5 and TRBJ2-4; tentative D call: TRBD1 (5 bases). V was clipped by 6 bases and J by 2 bases, with 17 bases between them. Germline loops: CDR1 MNHEY, CDR2 SVGAGI. There are 16 residues in the CDR3. The CDR3 sequence: CASRLKPQGTKNIQYF. CDR3 bases: TGTGCCAGCAGACTGAAACCTCAGGGAACCAAAAACATTCAGTACTTC.